This T cell receptor (beta chain) was sequenced for a study of monozygotic twins with inflammatory bowel disease. TCRalpha along with TCRbeta cDNA was subjected to two nested PCRs lasting approximately 16 and 9 cycles. Reprocessing the 5' RACE reads, TCRdb reports a single entry for every CDR3 protein and omits DNA. The specimen's table records around 370,000 distinct CDR3 sequences. Sequenced material: blood. The source of this sequence is a human donor with ulcerative colitis or Crohn's disease, or a healthy co-twin of an affected twin (not recorded which).

The CDR3 loop is CSATRAGETQYF. V usage is TRBV20-1 and J usage is TRBJ2-5; the D call from TCRdb, TRBD1, cannot be confirmed without DNA. Per germline, CDR1 DFQATT and CDR2 SNEGSKA (reference sequence). This CDR3 region has 12 residues.